The 16 T cell receptor beta chains in this list originate from one sample, sequenced in a study of early T cells in non-severe SARS-CoV-2 infection. TCRdb reprocessed the 5' RACE reads via MiXCR and lists one record per CDR3 protein. The sample consists of some 57,000 distinct CDR3 sequences, around 8.5% of them appearing once. The sequenced sample was whole blood. All receptors derive from an adult who was a healthcare worker with PCR-confirmed SARS-CoV-2 infection or an uninfected control (not recorded which).

The chain employs TRBV5-1 and TRBJ2-3; 9 nucleotides align to TRBD2. Unmatched junction bases numbered 8, after V lost 3 bases and J lost 3 bases. The CDR3 has 16 amino acids. Germline CDR1 is SGHRS and CDR2 is YFSETQ. The CDR3 is CASSSLAGGHTDTQYF. The CDR3 DNA follows: TGCGCCAGCAGCTCGCTCGCGGGGGGGCATACAGATACGCAGTATTTT. The whole variable domain, remainder taken from reference TRBV5-1 and TRBJ2-3, is KAGVTQTPRYLIKTRGQQVTLSCSPISGHRSVSWYQQTPGQGLQFLFEYFSETQRNKGNFPGRFSGRQFSNSRSEMNVSTLELGDSALYLCASSSLAGGHTDTQYFGPGTRLTVL.

This clonotype appeared many times. The V gene is TRBV6-2 or TRBV6-3, the J gene TRBJ2-6; D remains unclear. Trimming took off 0 bases at V and 0 bases at J, with 18 bases between the two ends. CDR3 length equals 20 residues. Germline V gene data show CDR1 as MNHEY and CDR2 as SVGEGT. CDR3 residues: CASSYSTLLGGLSGANVLTF. In DNA, the CDR3 is TGTGCCAGCAGTTACTCTACACTTTTGGGCGGTCTCTCTGGGGCCAACGTCCTGACTTTC.

This clonotype was detected a few times. The rearrangement joins TRBV4-1 to TRBJ1-6; TRBD1 might be the D (6 bases). The germline V gene encodes CDR1 MGHRA and CDR2 YSYEKL. The ends were cut back, 0 bases at V and 3 bases at J, with 15 bases in the middle. The CDR3 is 18 amino acids. Here the CDR3 DNA reads TGCGCCAGCAGCCAAGATTGGGGGGCGGCTAACTATAATTCACCCCTCCACTTT. Protein sequence: CASSQDWGAANYNSPLHF.

A few counts support this clonotype. The chain links TRBV6-1 to TRBJ2-3; tentative D call: TRBD1 (5 bases). This CDR3 contains 14 residues. Germline lookup yields CDR1 MNHNS and CDR2 SASEGT. Trimming removed 0 bases at V and 6 bases at J, with 10 bases between. This chain's CDR3 is CASSEAGRADTQYF. The CDR3 bases are TGTGCCAGCAGTGAAGCGGGCAGGGCTGATACGCAGTATTTT.

The V call is TRBV12-3 or TRBV12-4, the J call TRBJ2-2; tentatively, D is TRBD1 (5 bases). With 2 bases removed from V and 3 bases from J, the gap between germline ends came to 16 bases. This CDR3 spans 17 amino acids. The CDR3 loop is CASSLITTDRDTGELFF. The CDR3 coding sequence is TGTGCCAGCAGTTTAATCACGACAGACCGCGACACCGGGGAGCTGTTTTTT.

This clonotype was seen a handful of times. The chain carries TRBV12-3 or TRBV12-4 and TRBJ2-3; 7 bases align to TRBD1. The CDR3 spans 15 residues. V was pared by 7 bases and J by 2 bases, with 9 bases of the junction left unmatched. The CDR3 loop reads CASTFDRDPTDTQYF. CDR3 nucleotides: TGTGCCAGCACCTTCGACAGGGACCCCACAGATACGCAGTATTTT.

J is TRBJ2-3 and V is TRBV4-1; no clear D. Per the germline V gene, CDR1 is MGHRA and CDR2 is YSYEKL. The CDR3 totals 14 residues. The germline V and J ends were trimmed by 3 bases and 0 bases, with 7 bases remaining between them. The CDR3 nucleotides are TGCGCCAGCAGCCAGCTGTCTAGCACAGATACGCAGTATTTT. Translated: CASSQLSSTDTQYF.

In this sample, this clonotype turned up a few times. The gene calls are TRBV12-3 or TRBV12-4 and TRBJ2-7; D is uncertain. CDR3 length: 15 amino acids. Trimming took off 6 bases at V and 1 base at J, with 16 bases between the two ends. The CDR3 nucleotides are TGTGCCAGCAGATTCGGCTCGTCCACTTCCTACGAGCAGTACTTC. Translation: CASRFGSSTSYEQYF.

This clonotype was seen more than once but under ten times. The chain uses TRBV4-2 and TRBJ1-4; tentatively, D is TRBD1 (5 bases). Per germline, CDR1 LGHNA and CDR2 YNFKEQ. V gave up 1 base and J gave up 7 bases, with 13 bases separating them. The length of the CDR3 is 15 residues. The CDR3 bases are TGTGCCAGCAGCCAAGCGGGGGTCCGAGGTGAAAAACTGTTTTTT. Translating gives CASSQAGVRGEKLFF.

This clonotype was detected ten times or more. The chain links TRBV7-9 to TRBJ1-6, with TRBD1 matching 7 bases. Trimming cost V 5 bases and J 6 bases; bases outside gene matches: 7. This CDR3 contains 15 residues. Germline V gives CDR1 SEHNR, CDR2 FQNEAQ (reference sequence). The CDR3 sequence: CASSTSNRGNSPLHF. The CDR3 DNA follows: TGTGCCAGCAGCACCTCTAACAGGGGTAATTCACCCCTCCACTTT.

The sample holds many counts of this clonotype. CDR3: CASSLAGTSGNTIYF. CDR3 DNA: TGTGCCAGCAGCTTAGCTGGCACCTCTGGAAACACCATATATTTT. V and J are TRBV7-9 and TRBJ1-3; D call uncertain. Germline CDR1 SEHNR, CDR2 FQNEAQ (reference sequence). This CDR3 comprises 15 residues. V lost 0 bases, J lost 0 bases, and 6 bases lay in between.

The table lists this clonotype with a few counts. This chain links TRBV11-2 with TRBJ2-1; no clear D. From germline, CDR1 is SGHAT and CDR2 FQNNGV. With 5 bases removed from V and 7 bases from J, the gap between germline ends came to 12 bases. CDR3 length equals 13 residues. This CDR3 is CASSRTGDNEQFF. The DNA for the CDR3 is TGTGCCAGCAGCCGTACTGGGGATAATGAGCAGTTCTTC.

This rearrangement joins TRBV12-3 or TRBV12-4 to TRBJ2-7; D gene ambiguous. Trimming removed 0 bases from V and 7 bases from J, with 10 bases in between. The CDR3 is 13 amino acids. Here the CDR3 reads CASSLALGAEQYF. In DNA form, the CDR3 reads TGTGCCAGCAGTTTAGCCCTAGGCGCTGAGCAGTACTTC.

This clonotype was counted a few times. J is TRBJ2-1 and V is TRBV6-5; D is perhaps TRBD1 or TRBD2 (5 bases each). Germline assignment: CDR1 MNHEY and CDR2 SVGAGI. The CDR3 extends over 12 amino acids. Trimming shortened V by 6 bases and J by 8 bases, and 11 bases separated the two germline ends. CDR3 DNA: TGTGCCAGCAGGGGAAGGGGACATGAGCAGTTCTTC. Translating it yields CASRGRGHEQFF.

About this clonotype: A much bigger clone sits one base away, suggesting this may be a read error. V and J are TRBV9 and TRBJ2-1; TRBD2 is a possible D gene (6 bases). The germline V and J ends were trimmed by 0 bases and 6 bases, with 13 bases remaining between them. Germline V gene data show CDR1 as SGDLS and CDR2 as YYNGEE. The CDR3 totals 15 residues. Here the CDR3 DNA reads TGTGCCAGCAGCGTAGTGTCGGTGGGACTCAATGAGCAGTTCTTC. This codes for CASSVVSVGLNEQFF.

The V call is TRBV5-1, the J call TRBJ2-7; TRBD2 agrees at 9 bases. The germline CDR1 and CDR2 sequences are SGHRS and YFSETQ. This CDR3 spans 16 amino acids. The V gene end was trimmed by 1 base and the J gene end by 6 bases; junction bases not matched to a gene: 11. CDR3 protein: CASSLRVGTSSGEQYF. CDR3 DNA: TGCGCCAGCAGCTTGAGGGTCGGGACTAGCTCTGGCGAGCAGTACTTC. The complete variable domain, with remaining parts taken from reference TRBV5-1 and TRBJ2-7, reads KAGVTQTPRYLIKTRGQQVTLSCSPISGHRSVSWYQQTPGQGLQFLFEYFSETQRNKGNFPGRFSGRQFSNSRSEMNVSTLELGDSALYLCASSLRVGTSSGEQYFGPGTRLTVT.